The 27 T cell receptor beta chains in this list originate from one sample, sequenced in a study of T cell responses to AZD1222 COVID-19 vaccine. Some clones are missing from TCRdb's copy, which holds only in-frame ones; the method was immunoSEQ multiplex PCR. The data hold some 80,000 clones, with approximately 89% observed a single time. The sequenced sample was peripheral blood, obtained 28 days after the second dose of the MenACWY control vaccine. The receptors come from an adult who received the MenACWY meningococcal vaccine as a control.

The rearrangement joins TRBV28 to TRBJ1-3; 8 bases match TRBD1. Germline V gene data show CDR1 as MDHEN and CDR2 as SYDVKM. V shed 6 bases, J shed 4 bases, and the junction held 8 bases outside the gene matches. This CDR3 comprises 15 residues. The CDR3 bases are TGTGCCAGCAGATTACGGACAGGGCCCGGAAACACCATATATTTT. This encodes CASRLRTGPGNTIYF.

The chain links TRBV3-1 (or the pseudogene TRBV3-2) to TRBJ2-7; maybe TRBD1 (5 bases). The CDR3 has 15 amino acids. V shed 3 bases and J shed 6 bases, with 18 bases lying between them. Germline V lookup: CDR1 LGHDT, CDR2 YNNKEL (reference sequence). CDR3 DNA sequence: TGTGCCAGCAGCCAGCCAGGCTCACAGGTTGGCGAGCAGTACTTC. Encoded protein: CASSQPGSQVGEQYF.

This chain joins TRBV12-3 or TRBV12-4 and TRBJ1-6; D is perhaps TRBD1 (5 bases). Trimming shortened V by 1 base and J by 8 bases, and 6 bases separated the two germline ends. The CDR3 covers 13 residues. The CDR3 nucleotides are TGTGCCAGCAGTTTAGGAGGGGATTCACCCCTCCACTTT. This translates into CASSLGGDSPLHF.

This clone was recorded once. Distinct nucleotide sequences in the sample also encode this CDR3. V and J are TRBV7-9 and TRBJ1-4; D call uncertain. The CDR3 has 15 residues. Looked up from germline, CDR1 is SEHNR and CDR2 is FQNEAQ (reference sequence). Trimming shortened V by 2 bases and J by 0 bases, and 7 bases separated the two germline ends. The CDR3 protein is CASSLTGTTNEKLFF. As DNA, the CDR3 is TGTGCCAGCAGCTTAACGGGTACAACTAATGAAAAACTGTTTTTT.

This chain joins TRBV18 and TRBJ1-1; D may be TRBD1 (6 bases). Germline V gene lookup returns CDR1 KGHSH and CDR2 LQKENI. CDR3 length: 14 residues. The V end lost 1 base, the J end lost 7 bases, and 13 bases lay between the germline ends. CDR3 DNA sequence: TGTGCCAGCTCACCACTCCAAGGGGGTATTGAAGCTTTCTTT. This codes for CASSPLQGGIEAFF.

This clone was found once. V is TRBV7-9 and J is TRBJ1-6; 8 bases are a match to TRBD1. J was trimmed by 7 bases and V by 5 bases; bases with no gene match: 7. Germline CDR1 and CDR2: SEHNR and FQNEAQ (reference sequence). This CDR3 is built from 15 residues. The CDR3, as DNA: TGTGCCAGCAGCGGAGGGACAGGACTCAATTCACCCCTCCACTTT. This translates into CASSGGTGLNSPLHF.

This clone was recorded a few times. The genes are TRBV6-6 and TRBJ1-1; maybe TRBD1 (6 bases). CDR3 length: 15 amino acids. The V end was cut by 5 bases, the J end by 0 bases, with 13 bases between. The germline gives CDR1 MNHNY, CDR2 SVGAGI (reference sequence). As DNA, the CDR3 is TGTGCCAGCAGTACTTGGGACACTTTGAACACTGAAGCTTTCTTT. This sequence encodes CASSTWDTLNTEAFF.

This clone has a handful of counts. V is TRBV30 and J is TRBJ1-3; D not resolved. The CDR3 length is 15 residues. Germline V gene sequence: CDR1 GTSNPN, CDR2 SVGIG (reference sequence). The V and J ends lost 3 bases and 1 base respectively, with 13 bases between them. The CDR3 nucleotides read TGTGCCTGGAGCCGCCTTGGTTCGTCTGGAAACACCATATATTTT. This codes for CAWSRLGSSGNTIYF. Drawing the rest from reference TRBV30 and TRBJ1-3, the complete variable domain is SQTIHQWPATLVQPVGSPLSLECTVEGTSNPNLYWYRQAAGRGLQLLFYSVGIGQISSEVPQNLSASRPQDRQFILSSKKLLLSDSGFYLCAWSRLGSSGNTIYFGEGSWLTVV.

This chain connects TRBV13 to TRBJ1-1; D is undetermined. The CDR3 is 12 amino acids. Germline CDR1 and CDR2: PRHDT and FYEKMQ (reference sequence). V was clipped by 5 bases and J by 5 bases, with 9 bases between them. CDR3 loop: CASSLARTEAFF. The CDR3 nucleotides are TGTGCCAGCAGCCTCGCACGGACTGAAGCTTTCTTT. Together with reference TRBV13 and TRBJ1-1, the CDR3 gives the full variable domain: AAGVIQSPRHLIKEKRETATLKCYPIPRHDTVYWYQQGPGQDPQFLISFYEKMQSDKGSIPDRFSAQQFSDYHSELNMSSLELGDSALYFCASSLARTEAFFGQGTRLTVV.

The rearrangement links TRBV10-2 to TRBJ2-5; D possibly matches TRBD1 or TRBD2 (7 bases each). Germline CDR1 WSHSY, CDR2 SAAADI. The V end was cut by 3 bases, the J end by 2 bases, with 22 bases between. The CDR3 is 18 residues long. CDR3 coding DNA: TGCGCCAGCAGTGATAACAGCAGGGGGGGAAGTATTCAAGAGACCCAGTACTTC. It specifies CASSDNSRGGSIQETQYF.

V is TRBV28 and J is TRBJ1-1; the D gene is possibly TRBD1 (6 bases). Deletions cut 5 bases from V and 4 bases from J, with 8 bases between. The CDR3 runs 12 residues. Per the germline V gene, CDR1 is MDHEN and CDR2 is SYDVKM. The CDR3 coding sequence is TGTGCCAGCAGTAACAGGGTCACTGAAGCTTTCTTT. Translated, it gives CASSNRVTEAFF.

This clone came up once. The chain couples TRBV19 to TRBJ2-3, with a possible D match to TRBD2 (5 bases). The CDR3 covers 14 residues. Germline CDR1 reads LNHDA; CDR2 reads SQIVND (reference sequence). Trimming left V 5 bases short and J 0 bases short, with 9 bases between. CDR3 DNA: TGTGCCAGTAGTCCCGGGGTGAGCACAGATACGCAGTATTTT. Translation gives CASSPGVSTDTQYF.

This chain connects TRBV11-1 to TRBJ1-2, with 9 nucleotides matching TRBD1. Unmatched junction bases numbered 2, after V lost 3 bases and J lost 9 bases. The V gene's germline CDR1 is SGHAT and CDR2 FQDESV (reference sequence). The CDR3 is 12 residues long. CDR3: CASSLDRGRYTF. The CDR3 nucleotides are TGTGCCAGCAGCTTGGACAGGGGTCGCTACACCTTC.

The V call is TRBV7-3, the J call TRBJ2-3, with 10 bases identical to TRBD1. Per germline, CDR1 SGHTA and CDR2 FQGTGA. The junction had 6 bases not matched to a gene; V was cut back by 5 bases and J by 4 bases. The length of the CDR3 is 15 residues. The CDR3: CASSPTGGGADTQYF. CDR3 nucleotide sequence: TGTGCCAGCAGCCCGACAGGGGGCGGGGCAGATACGCAGTATTTT. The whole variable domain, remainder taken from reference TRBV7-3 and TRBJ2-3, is GAGVSQTPSNKVTEKGKYVELRCDPISGHTALYWYRQSLGQGPEFLIYFQGTGAADDSGLPNDRFFAVRPEGSVSTLKIQRTERGDSAVYLCASSPTGGGADTQYFGPGTRLTVL.

The CDR3 is CASTSRGSEAFF. The CDR3 nucleotides read TGTGCCAGCACCTCGCGAGGGTCTGAAGCTTTCTTT. The gene calls are TRBV28 and TRBJ1-1, with D hard to call. The CDR3 spans 12 residues. From germline, CDR1 is MDHEN and CDR2 SYDVKM. The V end lost 7 bases, the J end lost 6 bases, and 12 bases lay between the germline ends.

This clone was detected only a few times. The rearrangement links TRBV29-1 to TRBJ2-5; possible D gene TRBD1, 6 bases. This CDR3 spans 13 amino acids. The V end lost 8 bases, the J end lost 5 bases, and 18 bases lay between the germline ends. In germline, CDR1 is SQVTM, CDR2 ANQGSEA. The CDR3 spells CSFIGGAGETQYF. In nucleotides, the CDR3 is TGCAGCTTTATAGGGGGAGCCGGGGAGACCCAGTACTTC.

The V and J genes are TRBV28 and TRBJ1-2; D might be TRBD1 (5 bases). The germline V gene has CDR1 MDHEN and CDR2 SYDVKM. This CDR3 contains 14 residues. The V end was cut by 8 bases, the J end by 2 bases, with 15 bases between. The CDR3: CASLKGASNYGYTF. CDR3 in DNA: TGTGCCAGCCTTAAAGGGGCCAGCAACTATGGCTACACCTTC.

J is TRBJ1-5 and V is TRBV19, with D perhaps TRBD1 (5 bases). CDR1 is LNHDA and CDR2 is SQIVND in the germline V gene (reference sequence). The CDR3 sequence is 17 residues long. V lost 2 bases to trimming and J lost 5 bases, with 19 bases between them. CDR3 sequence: CASSIRSWGITDQPQHF. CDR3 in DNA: TGTGCCAGTAGTATAAGGAGTTGGGGGATAACAGATCAGCCCCAGCATTTT.

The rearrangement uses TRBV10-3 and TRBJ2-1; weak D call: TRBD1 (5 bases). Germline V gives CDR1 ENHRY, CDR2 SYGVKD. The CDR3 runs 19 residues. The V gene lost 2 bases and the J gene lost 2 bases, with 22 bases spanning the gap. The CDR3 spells CAISEPNRGGESPYNEQFF. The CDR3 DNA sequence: TGTGCCATCAGTGAGCCGAATAGGGGCGGAGAGAGTCCCTACAATGAGCAGTTCTTC.

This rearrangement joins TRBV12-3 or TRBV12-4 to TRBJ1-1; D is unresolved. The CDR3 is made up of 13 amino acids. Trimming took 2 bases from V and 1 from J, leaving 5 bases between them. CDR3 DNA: TGTGCCAGCAGTTTATACCCGAACACTGAAGCTTTCTTT. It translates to CASSLYPNTEAFF.

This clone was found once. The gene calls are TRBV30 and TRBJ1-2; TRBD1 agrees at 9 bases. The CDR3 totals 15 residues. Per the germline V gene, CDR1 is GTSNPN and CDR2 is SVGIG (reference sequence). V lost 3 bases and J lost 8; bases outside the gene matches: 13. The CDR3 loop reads CAWRTTGTGYRGYTF. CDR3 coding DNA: TGTGCCTGGAGGACTACCGGGACAGGGTATCGAGGCTACACCTTC. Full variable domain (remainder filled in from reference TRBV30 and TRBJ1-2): SQTIHQWPATLVQPVGSPLSLECTVEGTSNPNLYWYRQAAGRGLQLLFYSVGIGQISSEVPQNLSASRPQDRQFILSSKKLLLSDSGFYLCAWRTTGTGYRGYTFGSGTRLTVV.

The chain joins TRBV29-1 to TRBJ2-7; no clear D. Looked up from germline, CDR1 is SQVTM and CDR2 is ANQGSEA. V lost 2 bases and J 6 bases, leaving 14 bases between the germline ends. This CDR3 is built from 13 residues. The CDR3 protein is CSVERLEGVEQYF. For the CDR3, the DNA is TGCAGCGTTGAAAGGCTAGAAGGTGTCGAGCAGTACTTC.

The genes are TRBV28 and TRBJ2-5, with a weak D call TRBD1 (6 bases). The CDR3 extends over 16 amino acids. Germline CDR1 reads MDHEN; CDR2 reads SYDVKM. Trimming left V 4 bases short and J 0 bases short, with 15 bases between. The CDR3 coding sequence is TGTGCCAGCAGTTGGGGGCTCGGGATCGACCAAGAGACCCAGTACTTC. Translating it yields CASSWGLGIDQETQYF. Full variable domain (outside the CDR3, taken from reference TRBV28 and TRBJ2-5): DVKVTQSSRYLVKRTGEKVFLECVQDMDHENMFWYRQDPGLGLRLIYFSYDVKMKEKGDIPEGYSVSREKKERFSLILESASTNQTSMYLCASSWGLGIDQETQYFGPGTRLLVL.

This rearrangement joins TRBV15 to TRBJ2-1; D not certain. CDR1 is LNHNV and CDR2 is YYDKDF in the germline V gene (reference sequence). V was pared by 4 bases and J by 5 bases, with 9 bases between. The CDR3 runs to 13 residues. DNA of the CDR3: TGTGCCACCAGCATAGGACGGAACAATGAGCAGTTCTTC. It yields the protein CATSIGRNNEQFF.

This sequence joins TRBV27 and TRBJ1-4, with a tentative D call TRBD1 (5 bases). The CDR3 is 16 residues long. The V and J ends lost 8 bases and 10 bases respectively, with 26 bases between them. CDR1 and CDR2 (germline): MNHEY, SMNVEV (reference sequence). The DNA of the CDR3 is TGTGCCAGCGGCACCTTAGACAGTTTCAAACCTGGAAAACTGTTTTTT. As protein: CASGTLDSFKPGKLFF. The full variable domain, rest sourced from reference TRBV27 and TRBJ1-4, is EAQVTQNPRYLITVTGKKLTVTCSQNMNHEYMSWYRQDPGLGLRQIYYSMNVEVTDKGDVPEGYKVSRKEKRNFPLILESPSPNQTSLYFCASGTLDSFKPGKLFFGSGTQLSVL.

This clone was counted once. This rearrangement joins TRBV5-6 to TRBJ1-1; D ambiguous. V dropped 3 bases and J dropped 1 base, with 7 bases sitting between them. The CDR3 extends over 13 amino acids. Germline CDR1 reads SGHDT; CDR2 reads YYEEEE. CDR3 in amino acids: CASSYPTNTEAFF. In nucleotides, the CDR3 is TGTGCCAGCAGCTACCCTACGAACACTGAAGCTTTCTTT.

CDR3 in amino acids: CASSEGGTLSTEAFF. Written as DNA, the CDR3 is TGTGCCAGCAGTGAAGGGGGGACTTTGAGCACTGAAGCTTTCTTT. The V call is TRBV2, the J call TRBJ1-1, with D tentatively TRBD1 (5 bases). V was cut by 1 base and J by 4 bases, with 13 bases left in between. CDR3 size: 15 residues. CDR1 is SNHLY, CDR2 FYNNEI, per germline.